Below, one T cell receptor beta chain is given with its context. This clone's antigen is unknown. No quality values exist for individual bases; no much larger clone is one base distant. Trimming takes 1 base from V and 4 bases from J, and the germline ends sit 14 bases apart. As encoded in the germline V gene, CDR1 is SGHTA while CDR2 is FQGNSA. From its cysteine to its phenylalanine, the CDR3 spans 16 amino acids. Only CDR3 DNA remains: 48 bases, in frame from the first base. Participants in the prospective study were enrolled through a virtual design, were aged roughly 18 to 95 years, and lived in approximately 25 United States geographic areas. In the prospective study, participants were assigned to cohorts based on the clinical history participants reported in a screening survey and a study questionnaire. Exposed participants had been in contact, within 2 weeks of entering the study, with a person who had a PCR-confirmed or clinician-diagnosed case of COVID-19. Each participant in the prospective study had whole blood, serum and a nasopharyngeal or oropharyngeal swab collected by mobile phlebotomists. Additional blood draws and questionnaires over an approximately 2-month period could optionally be provided by prospective study participants. Blood samples from the prospective study were shipped frozen or at room temperature prior to DNA extraction.

The data stem from a study of blood T cell repertoires in COVID-19 (dated by TCRdb to between 2020 and 2021). As for the study more broadly: The collaborator samples originated in the United States, Italy and Spain and spanned the acute and convalescent phases of COVID-19. Deeply sampled blood TCRbeta repertoires from subjects exposed to, actively infected with, or recovered from COVID-19 were included in the dataset. The repertoires were released in a freely available public database meant as a resource for research on the immune response to SARS-CoV-2. Where available, HLA class I and class II types were taken from metadata supplied by the sample provider and were not determined by assay-based typing. The material from the prospective study consisted of cDNA or gDNA derived from T cells, B-cell-depleted T cells, or PBMCs. Nearly every sample came with metadata listing a de-identified subject ID, COVID-19 status, age in years and sex. Samples came from the ongoing ImmuneRACE study (first 160 participants) plus 1,254 subjects from 6 global collaborators.

Results and caveats for the whole study, not just this receptor: The quantity of clinical and demographic metadata differed by source and by participant and was supplied without curation.

TCRbeta CDR3 regions were amplified from genomic DNA using the immunoSEQ Assay, a bias-controlled multiplex PCR. The authors' analysis ran thus. Nucleated cell counts per sample were estimated from amplification of reference gene primers within the assay. To quantify the absolute abundance of each unique TCRbeta CDR3 rearrangement, sequence reads were collapsed and filtered. Productive Simpson clonality was computed per sample as the square root of Simpson's diversity index over productive rearrangements. TCRdb's version of the immuneACCESS table is confined to in-frame rearrangements and falls short of the full clone set. An unresolved V gene accounts for under half of the shortfall where checked; the remainder is of unknown origin. V and J calls and clone size are given by that table; D and trimming were obtained from the DNA. Across this sample there are fewer than 250,000 clones, with 80% to 90% seen only once. The top ten clones comprise around 3.5% of the sample.

Recombination connected TRBV7-2 to TRBJ2-1; the best D guess is TRBD2, with 5 bases matching. The sample taken for sequencing was PBMCs or T cells enriched from blood (not recorded which). The sequence derives from a woman aged 35 to 49 who had been exposed to COVID-19. The CDR3 corresponds to CASSLELGRVYNEQFF. The DNA sequence reads TGTGCCAGCAGCTTAGAGCTCGGGCGGGTATACAATGAGCAGTTCTTC. Reference TRBV7-2 and TRBJ2-1 proteins supply the regions before and after the CDR3; the full variable domain is: GAGVSQSPSNKVTEKGKDVELRCDPISGHTALYWYRQSLGQGLEFLIYFQGNSAPDKSGLPSDRFSAERTGGSVSTLTIQRTQQEDSAVYLCASSLELGRVYNEQFFGPGTRLTVL.